One T cell receptor (beta chain) is described in this entry. Its matching antigen is unknown. The entry originates in a study of cytomegalovirus exposure and HLA in healthy donors. General study findings and limits: Differences between HLA loci emerged in a later analysis of TCR association rates, with DRB1 most and HLA-C fewest. A later analysis found common viral pathogens apparently linked to several of the most significant clusters. The likely origin of a cluster of highly shared sequence variants was a sequencing artifact.

The CDR3 spans 14 residues. V gave up 6 bases and J gave up 1 base; unmatched junction bases: 2. Germline CDR1 WNHNN, CDR2 SYGVQD (reference sequence). PCR primers comprised 60 Vbeta and 13 Jbeta primers. The protocol was immunoSEQ multiplex PCR, while the TCRdb copy is restricted to in-frame clones and leaves out a portion. The data hold roughly 90,000 clones, with roughly four fifths observed a single time. The V call is TRBV10-1, the J call TRBJ2-7; 11 bases line up with TRBD1. Sequences were obtained from PBMCs. This TCR was recovered from a man in his thirties or forties in good health and CMV-seropositive. In DNA form, the CDR3 reads TGCGCCAGCAGCCGGGACAGGGGGTCCTACGAGCAGTACTTC. Encoded protein: CASSRDRGSYEQYF.